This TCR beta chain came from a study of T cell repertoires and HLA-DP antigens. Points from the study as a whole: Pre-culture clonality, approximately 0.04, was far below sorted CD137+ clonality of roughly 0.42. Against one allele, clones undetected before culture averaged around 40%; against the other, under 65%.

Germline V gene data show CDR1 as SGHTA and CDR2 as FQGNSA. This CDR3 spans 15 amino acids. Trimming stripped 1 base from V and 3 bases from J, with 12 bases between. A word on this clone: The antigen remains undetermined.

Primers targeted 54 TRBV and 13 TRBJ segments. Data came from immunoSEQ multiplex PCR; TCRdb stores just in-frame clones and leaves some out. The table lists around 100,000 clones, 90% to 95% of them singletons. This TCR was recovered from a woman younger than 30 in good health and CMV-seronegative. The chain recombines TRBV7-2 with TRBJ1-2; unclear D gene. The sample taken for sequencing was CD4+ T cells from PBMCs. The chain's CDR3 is CASSLVVGAHYGYTF. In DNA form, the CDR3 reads TGTGCCAGCAGCTTAGTCGTAGGCGCCCACTATGGCTACACCTTC. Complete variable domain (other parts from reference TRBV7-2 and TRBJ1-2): GAGVSQSPSNKVTEKGKDVELRCDPISGHTALYWYRQSLGQGLEFLIYFQGNSAPDKSGLPSDRFSAERTGGSVSTLTIQRTQQEDSAVYLCASSLVVGAHYGYTFGSGTRLTVV.